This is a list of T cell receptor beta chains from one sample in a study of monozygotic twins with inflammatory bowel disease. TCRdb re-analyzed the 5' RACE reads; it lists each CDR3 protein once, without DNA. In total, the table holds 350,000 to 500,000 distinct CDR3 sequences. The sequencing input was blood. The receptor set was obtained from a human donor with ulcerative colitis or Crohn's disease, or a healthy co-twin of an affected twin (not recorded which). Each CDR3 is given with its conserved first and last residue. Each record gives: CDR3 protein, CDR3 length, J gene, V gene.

cdr3_aa: CASSLGLALQETQYF; cdr3_length: 15; j_call: TRBJ2-5; v_call: TRBV12-3/TRBV12-4
cdr3_aa: CASSPRGADTQYF; cdr3_length: 13; j_call: TRBJ2-3; v_call: TRBV11-3
cdr3_aa: CAWTAGERGPEQYF; cdr3_length: 14; j_call: TRBJ2-7; v_call: TRBV30
cdr3_aa: CASSLGWRTVNNSPLHF; cdr3_length: 17; j_call: TRBJ1-6; v_call: TRBV12-3/TRBV12-4
cdr3_aa: CASSLAIGASTDTQYF; cdr3_length: 16; j_call: TRBJ2-3; v_call: TRBV5-1
cdr3_aa: CASSLALGTGTYEQYF; cdr3_length: 16; j_call: TRBJ2-7; v_call: TRBV11-1
cdr3_aa: CASRTGGDIQYF; cdr3_length: 12; j_call: TRBJ2-4; v_call: TRBV19
cdr3_aa: CSARDGGRTNTEAFF; cdr3_length: 15; j_call: TRBJ1-1; v_call: TRBV20-1
cdr3_aa: CASSFGQPSRGYTF; cdr3_length: 14; j_call: TRBJ1-2; v_call: TRBV7-2
cdr3_aa: CSVVGTSSRANVLTF; cdr3_length: 15; j_call: TRBJ2-6; v_call: TRBV29-1
cdr3_aa: CASSYEQGFTEAFF; cdr3_length: 14; j_call: TRBJ1-1; v_call: TRBV6-6
cdr3_aa: CASSGSRVGYGYTF; cdr3_length: 14; j_call: TRBJ1-2; v_call: TRBV6-1
cdr3_aa: CASSVDPDTQYF; cdr3_length: 12; j_call: TRBJ2-3; v_call: TRBV9
cdr3_aa: CASSAGGGPVYEQYF; cdr3_length: 15; j_call: TRBJ2-7; v_call: TRBV25-1
cdr3_aa: CASSVGGASTDTQYF; cdr3_length: 15; j_call: TRBJ2-3; v_call: TRBV9
cdr3_aa: CASSLAGDEQYF; cdr3_length: 12; j_call: TRBJ2-7; v_call: TRBV5-1
cdr3_aa: CSAPIASWGYTF; cdr3_length: 12; j_call: TRBJ1-2; v_call: TRBV20-1
cdr3_aa: CASSFLDREENGELFF; cdr3_length: 16; j_call: TRBJ2-2; v_call: TRBV28
cdr3_aa: CASRRDNNSGNTIYF; cdr3_length: 15; j_call: TRBJ1-3; v_call: TRBV2
cdr3_aa: CASSPGMVEINQPQHF; cdr3_length: 16; j_call: TRBJ1-5; v_call: TRBV18
cdr3_aa: CASSSWTGENQPQHF; cdr3_length: 15; j_call: TRBJ1-5; v_call: TRBV4-1